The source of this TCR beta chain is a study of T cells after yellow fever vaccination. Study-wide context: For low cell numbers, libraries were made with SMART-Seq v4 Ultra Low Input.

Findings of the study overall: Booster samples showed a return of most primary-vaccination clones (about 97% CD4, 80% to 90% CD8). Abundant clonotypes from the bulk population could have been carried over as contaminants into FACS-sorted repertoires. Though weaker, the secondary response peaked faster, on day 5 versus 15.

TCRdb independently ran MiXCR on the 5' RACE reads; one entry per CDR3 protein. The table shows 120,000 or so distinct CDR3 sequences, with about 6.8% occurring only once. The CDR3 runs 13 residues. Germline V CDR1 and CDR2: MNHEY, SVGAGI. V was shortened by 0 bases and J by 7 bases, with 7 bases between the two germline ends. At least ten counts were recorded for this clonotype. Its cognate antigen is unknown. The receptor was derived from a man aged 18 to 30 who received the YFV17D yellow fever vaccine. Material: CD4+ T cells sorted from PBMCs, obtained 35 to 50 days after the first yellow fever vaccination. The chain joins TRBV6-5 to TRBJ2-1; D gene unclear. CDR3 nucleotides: TGTGCCAGCAGTTACTCTCGGGTGAATGAGCAGTTCTTC. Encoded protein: CASSYSRVNEQFF.